This TCR beta chain was sequenced for a study of shared clonotypes between healthy human individuals. Selected positively for CCR7 and CD45RO-negative, naive CD8 cells excluded terminally differentiated effector memory CD45RA+ cells. Measured with immunoSEQ multiplex PCR; TCRdb has only the in-frame clones, and not every one. The sample has some 630,000 clones, 96% seen once; the top ten hold 0.11%. Germline CDR1 reads SGHTA; CDR2 reads FQGNSA. The ends lost 7 bases at V and 5 bases at J; junction bases unmatched: 13. The CDR3 consists of 16 residues. The sequence was obtained from a woman aged 25 to 39 in good health. Sequenced material: naive CD8+ T cells sorted from blood. This chain joins TRBV7-2 and TRBJ2-2; TRBD2 aligns across 7 bases. The CDR3 region has the DNA TGTGCCAGCACCCCTTTAGTAGGGAGGGCGACCGGGGAGCTGTTTTTT. Protein product: CASTPLVGRATGELFF.